One T cell receptor (beta chain) is described in this entry. Its antigen remains unidentified. The input lacks base qualities; no much larger clone sits a single base away. The entry originates in a study of blood T cells in healthy people across ages (dated by TCRdb to the mid-2010s). Concerning the study at large: In model experiments, template switching captured roughly one uniquely barcoded TCR beta cDNA molecule for every two T cells. To track age-related changes in TCR beta repertoire diversity, the study relied on deep sequencing normalized with unique cDNA molecular identifiers. The donors were divided into four age groups: young (average about 16 years), middle-aged (roughly 40), aged (around 59) and long-lived (roughly 82). To avoid experimental bias, donors of different ages were spread randomly across the sequencing lanes. For two donors (one aged 18 to 30 and one aged 80 or older), the study analyzed two additional independent replicas of 1 million unique cDNA reads from the same blood draw.

The library relied on 5' RACE. Sequencing was carried out with an Illumina HiSeq 2500. A second 7 to 11 cycle PCR used a sample-barcoded 5' primer and a J-beta primer mix. A template-switch 5' adaptor carrying 12 random nucleotides introduced a unique molecular identifier onto each TCR beta cDNA molecule. At least 2.5 million CDR3-containing paired-end reads were obtained from each sample. All of the RNA was converted into first-strand cDNA using the Mint cDNA synthesis kit, with a TRBC-specific oligonucleotide serving as the primer. After uracil-DNA glycosylase treatment, a first 18-cycle PCR used universal primers M1SS and BC2_uni_R on all cDNA. The paper's processing steps were these. For normalization, 1 million high-quality reads were randomly selected from each sample, with every read carrying a distinct molecular identifier. Instead of being binned into consensus sequences, reads with shared molecular identifiers were discarded. MiTCR, with a Q25 quality threshold and the strictest error-elimination algorithm, was used for CDR3 identification, clonotype clustering and error correction. A nonparametric unseen species model with Euler transformation was used to estimate a lower bound on total TCR beta diversity. The raw public data were reprocessed by TCRdb itself: fastp quality trimming at Q25, MiXCR clonotype calling, in-frame beta chains only. When rows share a CDR3 protein, they turn into one entry using the most common DNA and genes. It is TCRdb's table, rather than the study itself, that gives the V and J calls and clone size. The sample table records 1.5 million to 2 million distinct CDR3 sequences; around half of these occur just once. The top ten hold roughly 2.1% of the sample.

General study outcomes and caveats: Donor CMV infection status was unknown, potentially confounding age-related changes in expanded clonotypes. Observed TCR beta diversity per million T cells fell roughly linearly with age, and a significant reduction was already apparent by age around 39. Compared with the aged group, the long-lived group had more naive CD4+ T cells, fewer expanded clones and increased TCR diversity, a pattern suggesting age selection. There was a strong correlation between observed TCR beta diversity and the percentage of naive T cells measured by flow cytometry. Since profiling was done on bulk unsorted PBMCs, naive and antigen-experienced compartments could not be conclusively compared. Estimates of total diversity based on one million sequenced T cells were regarded as lower bounds and as underestimates.

According to the germline V gene, CDR1 reads SGHTA and CDR2 reads FQGNSA. The CDR3 runs 15 amino acids, cysteine and phenylalanine included. The read is trimmed to its CDR3 DNA, 45 bases read in frame from base 1. V sheds 1 base and J sheds 9 bases, leaving 16 bases between their ends. Systemically healthy Caucasian individuals from Russia, 39 in total and aged about 6 to 90 years, were included as donors. Approximately 10 milliliters of peripheral blood were collected from each donor into EDTA-treated Vacutainer tubes. Ficoll-Paque density-gradient centrifugation was used to isolate PBMCs, with at least 6 million obtained per sample. Total RNA, at least 6 micrograms per sample, was extracted from PBMCs with Trizol reagent. For every donor, an aliquot of PBMCs went through flow cytometry to measure the percentages of naive CD45RAhigh/CD27high T cells.

The source is a woman between 40 and 55 years old in good health. Recombination linked TRBV7-2 to TRBJ1-5; the D gene identity is not certain. The sample comprised blood. The nucleotide sequence reads TGTGCCAGCAGCTTAGAGAACAGTCCTTGGCGGCCCCAGCATTTT. It codes for CASSLENSPWRPQHF.